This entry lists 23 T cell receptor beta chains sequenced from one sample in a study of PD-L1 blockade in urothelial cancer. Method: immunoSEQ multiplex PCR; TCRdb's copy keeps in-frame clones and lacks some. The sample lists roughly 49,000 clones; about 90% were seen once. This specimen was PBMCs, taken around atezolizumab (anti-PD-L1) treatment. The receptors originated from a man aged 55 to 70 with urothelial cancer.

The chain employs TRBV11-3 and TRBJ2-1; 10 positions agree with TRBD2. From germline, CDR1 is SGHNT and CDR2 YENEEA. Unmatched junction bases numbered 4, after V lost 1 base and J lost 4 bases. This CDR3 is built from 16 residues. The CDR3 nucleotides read TGTGCCAGCAGCTTAGCCAGCGGGGGGGATTACAATGAGCAGTTCTTC. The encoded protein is CASSLASGGDYNEQFF.

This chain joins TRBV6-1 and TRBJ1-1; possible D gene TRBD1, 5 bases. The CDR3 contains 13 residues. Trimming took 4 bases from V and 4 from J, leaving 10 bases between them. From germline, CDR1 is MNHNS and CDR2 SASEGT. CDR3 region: CASSARRGTEAFF. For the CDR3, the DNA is TGTGCCAGCAGTGCCAGGAGGGGCACTGAAGCTTTCTTT.

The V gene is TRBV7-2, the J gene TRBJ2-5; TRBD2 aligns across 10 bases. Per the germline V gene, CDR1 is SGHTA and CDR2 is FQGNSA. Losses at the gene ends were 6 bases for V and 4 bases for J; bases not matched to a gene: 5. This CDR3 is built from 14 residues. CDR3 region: CASSLAGARETQYF. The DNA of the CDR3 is TGTGCCAGCAGTCTAGCGGGGGCCAGAGAGACCCAGTACTTC. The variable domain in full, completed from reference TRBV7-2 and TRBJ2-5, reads GAGVSQSPSNKVTEKGKDVELRCDPISGHTALYWYRQSLGQGLEFLIYFQGNSAPDKSGLPSDRFSAERTGGSVSTLTIQRTQQEDSAVYLCASSLAGARETQYFGPGTRLLVL.

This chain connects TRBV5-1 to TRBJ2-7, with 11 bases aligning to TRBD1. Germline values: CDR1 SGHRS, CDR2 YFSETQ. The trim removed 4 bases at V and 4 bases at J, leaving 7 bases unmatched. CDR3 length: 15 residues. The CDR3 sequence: CASSQGQGAQYEQYF. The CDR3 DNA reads TGCGCCAGCAGCCAAGGACAGGGGGCCCAGTACGAGCAGTACTTC.

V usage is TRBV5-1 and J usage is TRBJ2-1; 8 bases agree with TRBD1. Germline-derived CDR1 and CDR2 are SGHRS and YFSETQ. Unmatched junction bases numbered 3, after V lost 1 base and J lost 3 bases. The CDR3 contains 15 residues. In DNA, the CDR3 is TGCGCCAGCAGCTTGACAGGGGGAAGCTACAATGAGCAGTTCTTC. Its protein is CASSLTGGSYNEQFF.

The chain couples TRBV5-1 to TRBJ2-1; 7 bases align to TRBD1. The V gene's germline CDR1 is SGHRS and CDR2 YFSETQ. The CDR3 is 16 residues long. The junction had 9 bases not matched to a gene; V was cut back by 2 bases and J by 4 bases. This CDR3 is CASSFARGQSYNEQFF. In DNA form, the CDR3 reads TGCGCCAGCAGCTTTGCCCGGGGACAGTCTTACAATGAGCAGTTCTTC.

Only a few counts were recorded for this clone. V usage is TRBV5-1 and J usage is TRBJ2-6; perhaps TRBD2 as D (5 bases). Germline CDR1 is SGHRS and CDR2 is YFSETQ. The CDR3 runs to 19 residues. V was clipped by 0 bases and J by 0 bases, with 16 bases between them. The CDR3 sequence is CASSLDWTGISSGANVLTF. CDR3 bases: TGCGCCAGCAGCTTGGATTGGACGGGGATTAGCTCTGGGGCCAACGTCCTGACTTTC.

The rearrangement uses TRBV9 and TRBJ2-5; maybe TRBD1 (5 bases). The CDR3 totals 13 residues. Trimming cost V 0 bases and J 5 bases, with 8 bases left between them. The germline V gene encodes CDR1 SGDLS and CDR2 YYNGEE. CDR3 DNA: TGTGCCAGCAGCGTAGCCTCAGGGGAGACCCAGTACTTC. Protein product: CASSVASGETQYF.

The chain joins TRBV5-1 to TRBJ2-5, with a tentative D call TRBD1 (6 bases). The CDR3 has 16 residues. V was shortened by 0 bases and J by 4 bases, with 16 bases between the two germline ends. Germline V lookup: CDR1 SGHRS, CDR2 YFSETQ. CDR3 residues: CASSLGALQGTETQYF. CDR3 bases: TGCGCCAGCAGCTTGGGGGCCCTACAGGGAACAGAGACCCAGTACTTC.

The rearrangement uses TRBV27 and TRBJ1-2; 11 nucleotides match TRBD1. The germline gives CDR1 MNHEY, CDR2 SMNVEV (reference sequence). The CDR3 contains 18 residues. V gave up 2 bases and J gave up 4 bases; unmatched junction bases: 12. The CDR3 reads CASSLAGQGVGARYGYTF. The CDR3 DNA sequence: TGTGCCAGCAGTTTAGCGGGACAGGGGGTAGGCGCTCGCTATGGCTACACCTTC.

DNA of the CDR3: TGTGCCAGCAGCGAAACTACTTTAAGGGGGCACACCGGGGAGCTGTTTTTT. It is translated as CASSETTLRGHTGELFF. The V call is TRBV6-1, the J call TRBJ2-2; 7 bases agree with TRBD1. The germline V gene has CDR1 MNHNS and CDR2 SASEGT. This CDR3 has 17 amino acids. V gave up 6 bases and J gave up 3 bases; unmatched junction bases: 13.

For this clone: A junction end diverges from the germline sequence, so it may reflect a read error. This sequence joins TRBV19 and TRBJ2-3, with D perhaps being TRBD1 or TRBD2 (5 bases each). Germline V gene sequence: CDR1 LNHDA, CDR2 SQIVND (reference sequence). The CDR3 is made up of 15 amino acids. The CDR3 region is CASSLEGSSTDTQYF. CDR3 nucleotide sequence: TGTGCCAGTAGTTTAGAGGGGAGCTCCACAGATACGCAGTATTTT.

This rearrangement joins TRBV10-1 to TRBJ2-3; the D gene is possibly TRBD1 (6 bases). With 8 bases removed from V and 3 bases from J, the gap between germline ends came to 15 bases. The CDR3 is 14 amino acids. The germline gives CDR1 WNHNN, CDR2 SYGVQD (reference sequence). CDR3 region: CASGNRDLTDTQYF. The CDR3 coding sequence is TGCGCCAGCGGGAACAGGGATTTGACAGATACGCAGTATTTT.

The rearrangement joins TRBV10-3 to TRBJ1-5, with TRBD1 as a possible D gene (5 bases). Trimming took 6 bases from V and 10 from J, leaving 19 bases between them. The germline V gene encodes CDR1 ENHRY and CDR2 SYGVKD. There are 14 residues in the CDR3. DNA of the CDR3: TGTGCCATCAGGGGAGGGACCGGCGATGGACCCCAGCATTTT. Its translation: CAIRGGTGDGPQHF.

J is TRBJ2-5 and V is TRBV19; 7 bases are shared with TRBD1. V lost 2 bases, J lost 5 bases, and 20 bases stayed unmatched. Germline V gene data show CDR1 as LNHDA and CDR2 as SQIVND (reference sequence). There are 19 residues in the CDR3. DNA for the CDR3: TGTGCCAGTAGTATAAACCCCCCCCCGACAGGGACCTGGAGGGAGACCCAGTACTTC. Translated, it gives CASSINPPPTGTWRETQYF.

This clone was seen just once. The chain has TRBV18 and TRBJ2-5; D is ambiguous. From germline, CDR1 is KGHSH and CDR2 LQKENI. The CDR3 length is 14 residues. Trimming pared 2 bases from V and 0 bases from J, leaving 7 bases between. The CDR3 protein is CASSPSRNQETQYF. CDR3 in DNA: TGTGCCAGCTCACCAAGCAGGAACCAAGAGACCCAGTACTTC.

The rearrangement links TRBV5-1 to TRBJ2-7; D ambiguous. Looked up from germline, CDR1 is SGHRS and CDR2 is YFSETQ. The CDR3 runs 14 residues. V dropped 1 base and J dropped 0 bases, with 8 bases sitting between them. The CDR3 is CASSLLPGSYEQYF. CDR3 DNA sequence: TGCGCCAGCAGCTTGCTACCAGGCTCCTACGAGCAGTACTTC.

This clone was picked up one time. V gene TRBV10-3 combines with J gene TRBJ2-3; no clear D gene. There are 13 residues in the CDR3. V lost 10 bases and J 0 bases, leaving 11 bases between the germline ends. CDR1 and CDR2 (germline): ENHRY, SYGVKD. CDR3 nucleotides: TGTGCCACCTTCTCCCCTAGCACAGATACGCAGTATTTT. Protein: CATFSPSTDTQYF.

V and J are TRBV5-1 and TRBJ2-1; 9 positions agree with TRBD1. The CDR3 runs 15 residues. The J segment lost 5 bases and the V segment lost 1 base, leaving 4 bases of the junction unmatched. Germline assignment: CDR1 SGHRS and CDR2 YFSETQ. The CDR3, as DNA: TGCGCCAGCAGCTTGTCGGGACAGGGCAACAATGAGCAGTTCTTC. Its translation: CASSLSGQGNNEQFF.

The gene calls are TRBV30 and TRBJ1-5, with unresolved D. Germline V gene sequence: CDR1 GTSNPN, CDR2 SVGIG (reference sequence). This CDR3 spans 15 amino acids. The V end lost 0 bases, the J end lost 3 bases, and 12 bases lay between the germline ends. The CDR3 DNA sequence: TGTGCCTGGAGTGTACGTCCCGGTTACAATCAGCCCCAGCATTTT. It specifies CAWSVRPGYNQPQHF.

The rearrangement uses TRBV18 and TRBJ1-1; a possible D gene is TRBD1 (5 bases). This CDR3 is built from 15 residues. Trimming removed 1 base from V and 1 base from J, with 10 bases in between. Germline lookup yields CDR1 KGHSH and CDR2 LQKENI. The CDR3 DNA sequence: TGTGCCAGCTCACCACGGGGGGGGGAGAACACTGAAGCTTTCTTT. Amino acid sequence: CASSPRGGENTEAFF.

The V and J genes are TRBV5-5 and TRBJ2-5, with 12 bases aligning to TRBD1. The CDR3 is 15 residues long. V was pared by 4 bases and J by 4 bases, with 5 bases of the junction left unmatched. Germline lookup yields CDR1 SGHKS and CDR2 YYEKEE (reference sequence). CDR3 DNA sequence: TGTGCCAGCAGCCCCGGGACAGGGGGCTTAGAGACCCAGTACTTC. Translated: CASSPGTGGLETQYF.

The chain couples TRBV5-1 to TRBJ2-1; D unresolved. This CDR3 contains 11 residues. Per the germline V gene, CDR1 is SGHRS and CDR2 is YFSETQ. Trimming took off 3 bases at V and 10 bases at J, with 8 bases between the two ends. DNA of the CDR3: TGCGCCAGCAGCTCCCAGGAAGAGCAGTTCTTC. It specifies CASSSQEEQFF.